Presented here are 19 T cell receptor beta chains from one specimen sequenced in a study of human T cells and chemical hapten exposure. Each CDR3 protein is one row after TCRdb ran MiXCR on the RACE reads. The repertoire holds tens of thousands of distinct CDR3 sequences, around 7% seen once, with approximately 1.7% in the top ten. Sample time point: pre-sensitization, week 0. Treatment of the sample: therapeutic diphenylcyclopropenone sensitization with weekly scalp DPC. This specimen was whole blood, taken in connection with sensitization to the hapten diphenylcyclopropenone (DPC). The receptors were sampled from a woman aged 25 to 39 with alopecia areata. Some clones in this sample may be carry-over from other donors' samples.

In its sample, this clonotype was seen a few times. J is TRBJ1-1 and V is TRBV5-1; weak D call: TRBD1 (6 bases). V dropped 2 bases and J dropped 1 base, with 12 bases sitting between them. Germline loops: CDR1 SGHRS, CDR2 YFSETQ. This CDR3 comprises 15 residues. CDR3 nucleotides: TGCGCCAGCAGCTTTGGGGGCGCTCCGAACACTGAAGCTTTCTTT. It is translated as CASSFGGAPNTEAFF.

This chain uses TRBV5-4 with TRBJ2-7, with 7 nucleotides matching TRBD1. Germline V CDR1 and CDR2: SGHNT, YYREEE (reference sequence). This CDR3 has 17 residues. The J segment lost 4 bases and the V segment lost 3 bases, leaving 16 bases of the junction unmatched. In DNA, the CDR3 is TGTGCCAGCAGCTCCCGGGGCAGGGGGATCTACCAGTACGAGCAGTACTTC. Its translation is CASSSRGRGIYQYEQYF.

This clonotype was seen ten or more times. V and J are TRBV7-9 and TRBJ1-2; D remains ambiguous. Germline loops: CDR1 SEHNR, CDR2 FQNEAQ (reference sequence). The CDR3 loop spans 13 amino acids. V was trimmed by 6 bases and J by 7 bases, leaving 15 bases between them. The CDR3 sequence is CASSFSEEVGYTF. Written as DNA, the CDR3 is TGTGCCAGCAGTTTCTCGGAGGAGGTTGGCTACACCTTC.

This clonotype was found many times. The chain is built from TRBV6-2 or TRBV6-3 and TRBJ2-1, with 9 positions matching TRBD1. CDR1 is MNHEY and CDR2 is SVGEGT in the germline V gene. V was pared by 6 bases and J by 0 bases, with 12 bases of the junction left unmatched. The length of the CDR3 is 18 residues. CDR3 nucleotides: TGTGCCAGCAGACCCACCCCGGGACAGGGTTCCTCCTACAATGAGCAGTTCTTC. Encoded protein: CASRPTPGQGSSYNEQFF.

This clonotype was observed many times. V usage is TRBV5-5 and J usage is TRBJ1-5; 10 nucleotides match TRBD1. Germline CDR1 is SGHKS and CDR2 is YYEKEE (reference sequence). With 2 bases clipped from V and 7 bases from J, the junction kept 3 bases outside the gene matches. There are 14 residues in the CDR3. DNA of the CDR3: TGTGCCAGCAGCTTCGGACAGGGGGACCAGCCCCAGCATTTT. Its protein is CASSFGQGDQPQHF.

This clonotype was seen ten or more times. V usage is TRBV11-2 and J usage is TRBJ2-7, with 8 bases aligning to TRBD1. The CDR3 covers 18 residues. The V gene's germline CDR1 is SGHAT and CDR2 FQNNGV. With 5 bases clipped from V and 3 bases from J, the junction kept 18 bases outside the gene matches. CDR3 sequence (DNA): TGTGCCAGCAGCCCAGAAACCAGGACAGGGTATGGCGGCTACGAGCAGTACTTC. It encodes CASSPETRTGYGGYEQYF.

This clonotype was seen at least ten times. The CDR3 nucleotides are TGTGCCAGCAGCTTAGGAATATGGGGCCCGCCGACCTACGAGCAGTACTTC. Protein: CASSLGIWGPPTYEQYF. The rearrangement uses TRBV11-2 and TRBJ2-7; TRBD1 might be the D (5 bases). V was cut by 1 base and J by 2 bases, with 18 bases left in between. Looked up from germline, CDR1 is SGHAT and CDR2 is FQNNGV. The CDR3 consists of 17 residues. Supplemented by reference TRBV11-2 and TRBJ2-7, the full variable domain reads EAGVAQSPRYKIIEKRQSVAFWCNPISGHATLYWYQQILGQGPKLLIQFQNNGVVDDSQLPKDRFSAERLKGVDSTLKIQPAKLEDSAVYLCASSLGIWGPPTYEQYFGPGTRLTVT.

This clonotype has more than one count but fewer than ten. This chain joins TRBV5-7 and TRBJ2-7; D is ambiguous. TRBV5-7 is identified as an open reading frame with a role that is uncertain. This CDR3 has 10 residues. Trimming shortened V by 2 bases and J by 6 bases, and 3 bases separated the two germline ends. CDR3 residues: CASSFCEQYF. The CDR3 DNA reads TGTGCCAGCAGCTTCTGCGAGCAGTACTTC.

This clonotype was observed a handful of times. The chain employs TRBV7-2 and TRBJ1-2; a possible D gene is TRBD1 (5 bases). Deletions cut 0 bases from V and 4 bases from J, with 12 bases between. The CDR3 sequence is 15 residues long. In germline, CDR1 is SGHTA, CDR2 FQGNSA. The CDR3 DNA sequence: TGTGCCAGCAGCTTAGCGGGGGGAATTCCCTATGGCTACACCTTC. Its protein is CASSLAGGIPYGYTF.

The genes are TRBV2 and TRBJ2-3; either TRBD1 or TRBD2 may fit D (7 bases each). CDR3 size: 15 residues. From germline, CDR1 is SNHLY and CDR2 FYNNEI. The ends were cut back, 4 bases at V and 8 bases at J, with 19 bases in the middle. CDR3 coding DNA: TGTGCCAGCAGTGTGCTGACTAGCAGGGGGTCTACGCAGTATTTT. This encodes CASSVLTSRGSTQYF.

This clonotype was seen more than once but under ten times. The rearrangement joins TRBV27 to TRBJ2-5; D tentatively fits TRBD1 or TRBD2 (5 bases each). V lost 6 bases, J lost 5 bases, and 19 bases lay in between. Germline V lookup: CDR1 MNHEY, CDR2 SMNVEV (reference sequence). This CDR3 comprises 15 residues. For the CDR3, the DNA is TGTGCCAGCAGAACCATGGCAGGGAGTTTGGAGACCCAGTACTTC. Its translation: CASRTMAGSLETQYF.

This clonotype came up many times. This chain connects TRBV5-1 to TRBJ1-4; D is possibly TRBD1 (5 bases). The germline V and J ends were trimmed by 4 bases and 7 bases, with 17 bases remaining between them. The CDR3 has 15 residues. Per the germline V gene, CDR1 is SGHRS and CDR2 is YFSETQ. DNA of the CDR3: TGCGCCAGCAGCCCACTGATGGGGCGATCTGAAAAACTGTTTTTT. Amino acid sequence: CASSPLMGRSEKLFF.

This clonotype was observed a few times. The CDR3 reads CASSFPSNEQFF. The CDR3 DNA reads as TGCGCCAGCAGCTTCCCGAGCAATGAGCAGTTCTTC. The chain is built from TRBV5-1 and TRBJ2-1; D is unresolved. Trimming removed 2 bases from V and 6 bases from J, with 6 bases in between. The germline V gene has CDR1 SGHRS and CDR2 YFSETQ. The CDR3 is 12 residues long.

About this clonotype itself: This could be a read error, since a much larger clone is one nucleotide away. This CDR3 fails to terminate in the conserved phenylalanine or tryptophan, so it likely reflects a read error. The V and J genes are TRBV2 and TRBJ1-2; tentatively, D is TRBD1 (5 bases). Looked up from germline, CDR1 is SNHLY and CDR2 is FYNNEI. This CDR3 has 14 residues. V lost 3 bases to trimming and J lost 6 bases, with 14 bases between them. CDR3 DNA: TGTGCCAGCAGTGAGACCGGGACCGACGATGGCTACACCATC. Residues: CASSETGTDDGYTI.

This clonotype was seen at least ten times. The chain recombines TRBV6-6 with TRBJ1-2; 10 nucleotides agree with TRBD1. After removal of 11 bases from V and 2 bases from J, the junction contained 14 bases not matched to a gene. The CDR3 runs to 16 residues. Germline V gives CDR1 MNHNY, CDR2 SVGAGI (reference sequence). The CDR3 region has the DNA TGTGCCGGAGAGGGGGGTTGGACAGGGGGAAACTATGGCTACACCTTC. It encodes CAGEGGWTGGNYGYTF.

Many counts were recorded for this clonotype. V and J are TRBV5-5 and TRBJ1-1, with a tentative D call TRBD1 (5 bases). This CDR3 has 15 residues. Germline CDR1 is SGHKS and CDR2 is YYEKEE (reference sequence). Trimming shortened V by 0 bases and J by 4 bases, and 13 bases separated the two germline ends. CDR3 protein: CASSLAGGWSTEAFF. CDR3 bases: TGTGCCAGCAGCTTGGCCGGGGGTTGGAGCACTGAAGCTTTCTTT.

This clonotype was counted at least ten times. The CDR3 nucleotides read TGTGCCAGCAGTTTAAGGCAGGGAGCCTACAATGAGCAGTTCTTC. Translating it yields CASSLRQGAYNEQFF. The chain carries TRBV12-3 or TRBV12-4 and TRBJ2-1; D may match TRBD1 or TRBD2 (5 bases each). This CDR3 contains 15 residues. The V end was cut by 2 bases, the J end by 2 bases, with 10 bases between.

This chain connects TRBV2 to TRBJ2-3; D is unresolved. Germline CDR1 and CDR2: SNHLY and FYNNEI. V lost 7 bases to trimming and J lost 2 bases, with 16 bases between them. This CDR3 spans 15 amino acids. The CDR3 nucleotides read TGTGCCAGCACCTCGAGAGAATTATCCACAGATACGCAGTATTTT. It specifies CASTSRELSTDTQYF.

This clonotype was detected only a few times. The chain joins TRBV24-1 to TRBJ1-2; D remains unclear. In germline, CDR1 is KGHDR, CDR2 SFDVKD. V was pared by 8 bases and J by 5 bases, with 14 bases between. CDR3 length: 13 residues. The CDR3 coding sequence is TGTGCCACCATGGCGGCTTACACTTATGGCTACACCTTC. Its protein is CATMAAYTYGYTF.